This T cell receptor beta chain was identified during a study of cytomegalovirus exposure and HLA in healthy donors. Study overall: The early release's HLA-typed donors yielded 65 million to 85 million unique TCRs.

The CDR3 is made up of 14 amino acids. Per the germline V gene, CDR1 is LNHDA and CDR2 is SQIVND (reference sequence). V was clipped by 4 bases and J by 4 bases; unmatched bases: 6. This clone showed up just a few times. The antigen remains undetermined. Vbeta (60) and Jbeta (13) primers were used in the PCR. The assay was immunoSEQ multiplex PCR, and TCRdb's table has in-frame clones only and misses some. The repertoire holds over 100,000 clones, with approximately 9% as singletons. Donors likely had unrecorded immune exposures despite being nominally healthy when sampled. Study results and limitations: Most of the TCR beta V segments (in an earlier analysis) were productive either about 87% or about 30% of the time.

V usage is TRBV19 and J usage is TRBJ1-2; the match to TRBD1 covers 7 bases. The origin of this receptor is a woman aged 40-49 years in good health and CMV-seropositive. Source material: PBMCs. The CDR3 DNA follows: TGTGCCAGTAGTACCGGGACAGCGATCTATGGCTACACCTTC. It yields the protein CASSTGTAIYGYTF.